This T cell receptor beta chain was found in a study of blood T cells in healthy people across ages. Alongside a J-beta primer mix, a sample-barcoded 5' primer served in a second PCR lasting about 7 to 11 cycles. Each cDNA molecule received a tag from a template-switch adaptor that had 12 random nucleotides. TCRdb called the 5' RACE reads again in MiXCR, with one record for every CDR3 protein. There are hundreds of thousands of distinct CDR3 sequences in the sample; 56% occur only once, and 25% to 30% lies in the top ten. Trimming removed 2 bases from V and 11 bases from J, with 15 bases in between. The CDR3 sequence is 13 residues long. CDR1 SGHTA and CDR2 FQGTGA come from the germline V gene.

Sequencing was carried out using blood. The TCR originated in a man aged 40-50 years in good health. The chain joins TRBV7-3 to TRBJ2-5; D unclear. CDR3 bases: TGTGCCAGCAGCTTATATTCTGGGTGTGAGCAGTACTTC. As protein: CASSLYSGCEQYF.